This TCR beta chain is from a study of vaccination and CD4 T cells after COVID-19. Per the germline V gene, CDR1 is SEHNR and CDR2 is FQNEAQ (reference sequence). V was cut by 0 bases and J by 0 bases, with 8 bases left in between. The CDR3 has 16 residues. The treatment here: approximately 9-day PBMC culture with coronavirus spike peptide pools or control peptides (ViraFEST assay). Positive SARS-CoV-2 PCR tests in convalescent patients dated from March to December 2020, pre-Alpha, Beta and Delta. Cultured CD4+ T cell DNA underwent sequencing with the Oncomine TCR Beta short-read assay. Once CD4+ T cells had been cultured, genomic DNA was extracted from them. TCRdb reprocessed the PCR reads via MiXCR and lists one record per CDR3 protein. The table lists 10,000 or so distinct CDR3 sequences, around 41% of them singletons, with around a tenth in the top ten. Notes on this clonotype: The target antigen is unknown.

The clonotype was recovered from a human donor who had recovered from COVID-19. The V call is TRBV7-9, the J call TRBJ2-2, with D hard to call. The sequencing here drew on CD4+ T cells from blood, cultured in vitro, taken after SARS-CoV-2 vaccination. CDR3 nucleotide sequence: TGTGCCAGCAGCTTAGCGCAAGGGACGAACACCGGGGAGCTGTTTTTT. It encodes CASSLAQGTNTGELFF. The full variable domain, rest sourced from reference TRBV7-9 and TRBJ2-2, is DTGVSQNPRHKITKRGQNVTFRCDPISEHNRLYWYRQTLGQGPEFLTYFQNEAQLEKSRLLSDRFSAERPKGSFSTLEIQRTEQGDSAMYLCASSLAQGTNTGELFFGEGSRLTVL.